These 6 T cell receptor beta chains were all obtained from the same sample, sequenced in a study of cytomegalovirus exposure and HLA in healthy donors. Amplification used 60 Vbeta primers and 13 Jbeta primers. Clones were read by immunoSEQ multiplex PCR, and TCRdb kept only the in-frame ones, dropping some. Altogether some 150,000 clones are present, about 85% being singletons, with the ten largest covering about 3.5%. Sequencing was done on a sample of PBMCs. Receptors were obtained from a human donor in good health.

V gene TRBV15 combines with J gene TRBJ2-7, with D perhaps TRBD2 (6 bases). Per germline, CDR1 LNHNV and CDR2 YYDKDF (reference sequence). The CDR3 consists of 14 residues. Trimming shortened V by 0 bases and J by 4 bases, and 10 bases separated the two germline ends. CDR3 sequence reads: CATSRDREVYEQYF. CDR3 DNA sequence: TGTGCCACCAGCAGAGACAGGGAGGTTTACGAGCAGTACTTC. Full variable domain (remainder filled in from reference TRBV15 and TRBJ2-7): DAMVIQNPRYQVTQFGKPVTLSCSQTLNHNVMYWYQQKSSQAPKLLFHYYDKDFNNEADTPDNFQSRRPNTSFCFLDIRSPGLGDTAMYLCATSRDREVYEQYFGPGTRLTVT.

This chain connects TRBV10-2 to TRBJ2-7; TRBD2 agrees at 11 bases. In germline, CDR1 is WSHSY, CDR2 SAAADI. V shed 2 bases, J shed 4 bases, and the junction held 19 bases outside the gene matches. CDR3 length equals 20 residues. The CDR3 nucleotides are TGCGCCAGCAGTGAGACCGGAGGTAGCGGGAGGGCCGTTAAAGCTTACGAGCAGTACTTC. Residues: CASSETGGSGRAVKAYEQYF.

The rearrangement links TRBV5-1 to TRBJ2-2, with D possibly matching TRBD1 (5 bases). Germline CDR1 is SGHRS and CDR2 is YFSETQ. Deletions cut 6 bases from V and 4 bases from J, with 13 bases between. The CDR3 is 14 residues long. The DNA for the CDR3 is TGCGCCAGCAATAATGGGGCGGCCACCGGGGAGCTGTTTTTT. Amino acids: CASNNGAATGELFF.

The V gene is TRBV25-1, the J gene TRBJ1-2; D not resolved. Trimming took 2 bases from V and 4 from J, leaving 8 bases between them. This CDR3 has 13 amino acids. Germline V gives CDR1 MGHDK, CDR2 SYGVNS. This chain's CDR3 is CASSERGAYGYTF. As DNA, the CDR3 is TGTGCCAGCAGTGAACGGGGAGCCTATGGCTACACCTTC.

This chain's CDR3 is CASSLQGSELNTIYF. CDR3 DNA sequence: TGTGCCAGCAGCTTACAGGGTAGTGAACTTAACACCATATATTTT. The gene calls are TRBV7-8 and TRBJ1-3; a weak D match, TRBD1 (5 bases). This CDR3 region has 15 residues. CDR1 SGHVS and CDR2 FQNEAQ come from the germline V gene. V was clipped by 2 bases and J by 7 bases, with 15 bases between them. Variable domain in full (rest from reference TRBV7-8 and TRBJ1-3): GAGVSQSPRYKVAKRGQDVALRCDPISGHVSLFWYQQALGQGPEFLTYFQNEAQLDKSGLPSDRFFAERPEGSVSTLKIQRTQQEDSAVYLCASSLQGSELNTIYFGEGSWLTVV.

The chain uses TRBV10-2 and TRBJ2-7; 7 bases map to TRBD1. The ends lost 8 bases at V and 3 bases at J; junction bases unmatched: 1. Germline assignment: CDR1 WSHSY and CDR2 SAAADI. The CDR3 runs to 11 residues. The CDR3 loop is CASRDSYEQYF. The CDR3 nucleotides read TGCGCCAGCCGGGACAGCTACGAGCAGTACTTC.